Each of the 21 T cell receptor beta chains below was sequenced from the same sample in a study of Graves' ophthalmopathy and Graves' hyperthyroidism. The sequenced template was RNA, covering the TCR beta CDR3 region. HTBI primers were employed in first-round RT-PCR, then a second-round multiplex PCR followed. TCRdb re-derived calls from the multiplex PCR reads in MiXCR, one entry per CDR3 protein. The table records about 740,000 distinct CDR3 sequences, 40% of them present only once. The sequencing sample was made of peripheral blood. Every receptor here comes from an adult man with Graves' ophthalmopathy.

This clonotype was counted only a few times. The chain combines TRBV10-3 with TRBJ2-5; TRBD1 matches 8 bases. Trimming cost V 10 bases and J 2 bases; bases outside gene matches: 12. This CDR3 has 15 amino acids. Germline CDR1 ENHRY, CDR2 SYGVKD. The CDR3 DNA reads as TGTGCCAGCATCGCGACAGGGGCCACACAAGAGACCCAGTACTTC. Residues: CASIATGATQETQYF.

This clonotype was seen at least ten times. The V gene is TRBV7-9, the J gene TRBJ1-5; the D is unclear. Per the germline V gene, CDR1 is SEHNR and CDR2 is FQNEAQ (reference sequence). V was shortened by 3 bases and J by 4 bases, with 10 bases between the two germline ends. This CDR3 comprises 14 residues. The CDR3, as DNA: TGTGCCAGCAGCTTTGGAGCGGGGAATCAGCCCCAGCATTTT. Translating it yields CASSFGAGNQPQHF.

In this sample, this clonotype turned up a few times. The V gene is TRBV7-8, the J gene TRBJ1-3; a weak D match, TRBD1 (6 bases). Per germline, CDR1 SGHVS and CDR2 FQNEAQ. This CDR3 contains 16 residues. V gave up 5 bases and J gave up 0 bases, with 14 bases separating them. In nucleotides, the CDR3 is TGTGCCAGCAGCACTCAGGGGCAGATCTCTGGAAACACCATATATTTT. This codes for CASSTQGQISGNTIYF.

At least ten counts were recorded for this clonotype. The chain joins TRBV10-3 to TRBJ1-5; D perhaps matches TRBD1 (6 bases). Germline CDR1 and CDR2: ENHRY and SYGVKD. This CDR3 has 13 residues. Trimming took off 7 bases at V and 4 bases at J, with 11 bases between the two ends. This chain's CDR3 is CAIIGGLNQPQHF. Written as DNA, the CDR3 is TGTGCCATCATCGGGGGCCTTAATCAGCCCCAGCATTTT.

This clonotype was seen a few times. The CDR3 is CASSFPLGEKLFF. CDR3 DNA sequence: TGTGCCAGCAGTTTTCCCCTGGGAGAAAAACTGTTTTTT. The rearrangement joins TRBV25-1 to TRBJ1-4; the D is unclear. The CDR3 length is 13 residues. V lost 5 bases to trimming and J lost 8 bases, with 12 bases between them. Germline lookup yields CDR1 MGHDK and CDR2 SYGVNS.

In the case of this clonotype: Being one base from a much bigger clone, this may be a read error. The genes are TRBV5-1 and TRBJ1-3; D uncertain. Looked up from germline, CDR1 is SGHRS and CDR2 is YFSETQ. This CDR3 is 15 amino acids long. CDR3 sequence: CASSAQVGSGNTIYF. CDR3 DNA sequence: TGTGCCAGCAGTGCGCAGGTCGGCTCTGGAAACACCATATATTTT.

V and J are TRBV29-1 and TRBJ1-2, with a possible D match to TRBD1 (6 bases). The CDR3 extends over 10 amino acids. Trimming stripped 6 bases from V and 10 bases from J, with 12 bases between. Germline V gene data show CDR1 as SQVTM and CDR2 as ANQGSEA. The CDR3: CSVGGEVYTF. Written as DNA, the CDR3 is TGCAGCGTCGGGGGCGAAGTCTACACCTTC. The full variable domain, in which reference TRBV29-1 and TRBJ1-2 provide the parts outside the CDR3, is SAVISQKPSRDICQRGTSLTIQCQVDSQVTMMFWYRQQPGQSLTLIATANQGSEATYESGFVIDKFPISRPNLTFSTLTVSNMSPEDSSIYLCSVGGEVYTFGSGTRLTVV.

This clonotype was counted many times. The chain carries TRBV24-1 and TRBJ2-5, with 11 bases identical to TRBD2. CDR1 and CDR2 from the germline V gene are KGHDR and SFDVKD. The ends lost 4 bases at V and 2 bases at J; junction bases unmatched: 5. This CDR3 has 16 residues. Written as DNA, the CDR3 is TGTGCCACCAGTGAGCCGGGACTAGCGGCTCAAGAGACCCAGTACTTC. Translation gives CATSEPGLAAQETQYF.

This clonotype has a handful of counts. This chain links TRBV24-1 with TRBJ1-5, with D unclear. V was pared by 11 bases and J by 7 bases, with 20 bases between. This CDR3 region has 14 residues. CDR1 is KGHDR, CDR2 SFDVKD, per germline. CDR3: CASSPGQVLQPQHF. The CDR3 nucleotides are TGTGCCAGCTCACCAGGCCAGGTCCTCCAGCCCCAGCATTTT.

This clonotype was found many times. The chain links TRBV19 to TRBJ2-5, with 10 bases aligning to TRBD2. V shed 1 base, J shed 5 bases, and the junction held 4 bases outside the gene matches. Germline V gene lookup returns CDR1 LNHDA and CDR2 SQIVND (reference sequence). The CDR3 spans 15 residues. The CDR3 protein is CASSIASGREETQYF. The DNA for the CDR3 is TGTGCCAGTAGTATAGCGAGCGGGAGGGAGGAGACCCAGTACTTC.

The chain uses TRBV5-1 and TRBJ2-1; 9 bases map to TRBD2. V lost 0 bases, J lost 7 bases, and 5 bases stayed unmatched. The V gene's germline CDR1 is SGHRS and CDR2 YFSETQ. The CDR3 spans 15 residues. The CDR3 protein is CASSLGGRVINEQFF. CDR3 nucleotide sequence: TGCGCCAGCAGCTTGGGCGGGAGGGTAATTAATGAGCAGTTCTTC.

This clonotype was seen repeatedly, ten times or more. V is TRBV15 and J is TRBJ1-5; 10 bases line up with TRBD1. With V trimmed by 2 bases and J by 11 bases, 12 bases remained unmatched. The CDR3 loop spans 16 amino acids. Per germline, CDR1 LNHNV and CDR2 YYDKDF (reference sequence). CDR3 amino acids: CATSRTATGGLGTQHF. Here the CDR3 DNA reads TGTGCCACCAGCAGAACTGCGACAGGGGGCCTGGGGACCCAGCATTTT. Using reference TRBV15 and TRBJ1-5 for the parts outside the CDR3, the full variable domain is DAMVIQNPRYQVTQFGKPVTLSCSQTLNHNVMYWYQQKSSQAPKLLFHYYDKDFNNEADTPDNFQSRRPNTSFCFLDIRSPGLGDTAMYLCATSRTATGGLGTQHFGDGTRLSIL.

This clonotype came up many times. V and J are TRBV3-1 and TRBJ2-7, with D possibly called TRBD1 or TRBD2 (5 bases each). Trimming shortened V by 4 bases and J by 2 bases, and 12 bases separated the two germline ends. The length of the CDR3 is 14 residues. The germline V gene has CDR1 LGHDT and CDR2 YNNKEL (reference sequence). CDR3 in amino acids: CASSPRDGAYEQYF. In DNA, the CDR3 is TGTGCCAGCAGCCCCCGGGACGGGGCCTACGAGCAGTACTTC.

CDR3 nucleotides: TGTGCCAGCAGTTTAGAGGCAGGGCTACCCGGGGAGCTGTTTTTT. It specifies CASSLEAGLPGELFF. The chain combines TRBV25-1 with TRBJ2-2; possible D gene TRBD1, 5 bases. Trimming took 5 bases from V and 6 from J, leaving 16 bases between them. The CDR3 is made up of 15 amino acids. Germline CDR1 reads MGHDK; CDR2 reads SYGVNS.

This clonotype was counted many times. V is TRBV2 and J is TRBJ1-2, with 10 bases lining up with TRBD1. Losses at the gene ends were 7 bases for V and 4 bases for J; bases not matched to a gene: 9. Looked up from germline, CDR1 is SNHLY and CDR2 is FYNNEI. The CDR3 has 15 amino acids. The CDR3 nucleotides read TGTGCCAGCATATTACCGGGACAGGGGCTCTATGGCTACACCTTC. Its translation: CASILPGQGLYGYTF. The full variable domain, completed using reference TRBV2 and TRBJ1-2, is EPEVTQTPSHQVTQMGQEVILRCVPISNHLYFYWYRQILGQKVEFLVSFYNNEISEKSEIFDDQFSVERPDGSNFTLKIRSTKLEDSAMYFCASILPGQGLYGYTFGSGTRLTVV.

V and J are TRBV10-3 and TRBJ2-5; 10 bases line up with TRBD2. Germline V CDR1 and CDR2: ENHRY, SYGVKD. The CDR3 is 14 amino acids. The ends lost 6 bases at V and 7 bases at J; junction bases unmatched: 8. Written as DNA, the CDR3 is TGTGCCATCAGCCGGCTAGCGGGGGAAGGGACCCAGTACTTC. Protein: CAISRLAGEGTQYF.

This clonotype was counted only a few times. V and J are TRBV2 and TRBJ2-2; D is ambiguous. The CDR3 extends over 15 amino acids. Germline CDR1 is SNHLY and CDR2 is FYNNEI. V shed 1 base and J shed 4 bases, with 10 bases lying between them. The DNA for the CDR3 is TGTGCCAGCAGTGAAGTCCCATCCTCCACCGGGGAGCTGTTTTTT. As protein: CASSEVPSSTGELFF.

The V and J genes are TRBV10-3 and TRBJ1-1, with D possibly matching TRBD1 (5 bases). CDR3 length equals 14 residues. V was shortened by 4 bases and J by 1 base, with 10 bases between the two germline ends. Looked up from germline, CDR1 is ENHRY and CDR2 is SYGVKD. The CDR3 nucleotides are TGTGCCATCAGTGCCCGCGGGACGAACACTGAAGCTTTCTTT. As protein: CAISARGTNTEAFF.

In its sample, this clonotype was seen a few times. The rearrangement uses TRBV5-1 and TRBJ2-5; D is possibly TRBD1 (5 bases). This CDR3 spans 15 amino acids. Trimming removed 4 bases from V and 1 base from J, with 14 bases in between. Germline V gene sequence: CDR1 SGHRS, CDR2 YFSETQ. CDR3 region: CASSTTKQVQETQYF. CDR3 sequence (DNA): TGCGCCAGCAGCACTACCAAACAGGTCCAAGAGACCCAGTACTTC. Full variable domain (remainder filled in from reference TRBV5-1 and TRBJ2-5): KAGVTQTPRYLIKTRGQQVTLSCSPISGHRSVSWYQQTPGQGLQFLFEYFSETQRNKGNFPGRFSGRQFSNSRSEMNVSTLELGDSALYLCASSTTKQVQETQYFGPGTRLLVL.

As for this clonotype: The junction departs from the called germline gene at one end, perhaps through a read error. J is TRBJ2-3 and V is TRBV10-3; D not certain. The CDR3 is made up of 14 amino acids. Per germline, CDR1 ENHRY and CDR2 SYGVKD. CDR3 bases: TGTGCCACCAGTGAAGGGTTGGGCGCAGATACGCAGTATTTT. As protein: CATSEGLGADTQYF.

In the case of this clonotype: The CDR3 ends on some other residue instead of the conserved phenylalanine or tryptophan, so this is likely a read error. Because the CDR3's place on the DNA is in doubt, the DNA is left out and the CDR3 is given as listed by TCRdb. The rearrangement joins TRBV7-9 to TRBJ2-5; the listed D gene, TRBD1, was not tested against the DNA. The CDR3 length equals 10 residues, ends included. Germline CDR1 reads SEHNR; CDR2 reads FQNEAQ (reference sequence). This chain's CDR3 is CASSKPGRSY.